These T cell receptor beta chains were read from a single sample in a study of T-cell reconstitution after alpha-beta-depleted transplantation in children. TCRdb reprocessed the PCR reads with MiXCR, giving one entry per CDR3 protein. The sample contains 600,000 or so distinct CDR3 sequences, 23% of which appear only once. This sample comprised PBMCs, mostly from graft donor cells, obtained 360 days after TCRalphabeta/CD19-depleted stem cell transplant. The receptors come from a boy younger than two who had a stem cell transplant for acute myeloid leukemia, so the T cells may come from the graft donor. Both conserved end residues are trimmed from each CDR3. Each record gives: V gene, CDR3 protein.

TRBV25-1 | ASGGMGEQF
TRBV6-5 | ASTWGGEAF
TRBV20-1 | SANLETKEQF
TRBV7-2 | ASSLARQNTEAF
TRBV20-1 | SASLGGVVDTQY
TRBV15 | ATSVSGGGQETQY
TRBV20-1 | SANPLGTTGGVADTQY
TRBV20-1 | SARVPQGAHYEQY
TRBV12-3/TRBV12-4 | ASSPIRDRGSAF
TRBV4-3 | ASSQEGETQY
TRBV11-1 | ASSSGGGGSSTDTQY